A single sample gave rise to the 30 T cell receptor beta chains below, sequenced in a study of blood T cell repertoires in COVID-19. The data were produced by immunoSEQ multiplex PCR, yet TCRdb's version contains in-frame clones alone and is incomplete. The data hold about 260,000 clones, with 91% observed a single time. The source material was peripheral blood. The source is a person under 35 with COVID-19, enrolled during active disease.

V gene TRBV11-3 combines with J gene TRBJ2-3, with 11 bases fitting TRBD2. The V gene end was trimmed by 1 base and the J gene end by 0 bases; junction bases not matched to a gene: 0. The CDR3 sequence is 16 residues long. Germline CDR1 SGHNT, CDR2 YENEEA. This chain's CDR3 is CASSLGTSGSTDTQYF. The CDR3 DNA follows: TGTGCCAGCAGCTTAGGGACTAGCGGGAGCACAGATACGCAGTATTTT.

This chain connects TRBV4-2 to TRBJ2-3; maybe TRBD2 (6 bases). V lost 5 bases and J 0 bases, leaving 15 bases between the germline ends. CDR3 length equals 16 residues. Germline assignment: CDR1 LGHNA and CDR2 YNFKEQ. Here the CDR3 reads CASSYLADPSTDTQYF. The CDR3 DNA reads TGTGCCAGCAGCTACTTAGCGGACCCTAGCACAGATACGCAGTATTTT.

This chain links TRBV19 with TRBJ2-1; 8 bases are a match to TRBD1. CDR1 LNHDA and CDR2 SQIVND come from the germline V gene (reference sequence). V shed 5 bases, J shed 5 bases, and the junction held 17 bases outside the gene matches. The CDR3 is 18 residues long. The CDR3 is CASSPTLWVQGVDNEQFF. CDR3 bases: TGTGCCAGTAGTCCCACCCTCTGGGTACAGGGGGTCGACAATGAGCAGTTCTTC. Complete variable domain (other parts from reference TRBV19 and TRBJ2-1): DGGITQSPKYLFRKEGQNVTLSCEQNLNHDAMYWYRQDPGQGLRLIYYSQIVNDFQKGDIAEGYSVSREKKESFPLTVTSAQKNPTAFYLCASSPTLWVQGVDNEQFFGPGTRLTVL.

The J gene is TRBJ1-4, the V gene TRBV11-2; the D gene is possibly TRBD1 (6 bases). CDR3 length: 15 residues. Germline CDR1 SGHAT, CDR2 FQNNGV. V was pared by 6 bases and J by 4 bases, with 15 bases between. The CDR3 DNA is TGTGCCAGCAGTCTCCGGGGGGCCTTTAATGAAAAACTGTTTTTT. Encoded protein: CASSLRGAFNEKLFF.

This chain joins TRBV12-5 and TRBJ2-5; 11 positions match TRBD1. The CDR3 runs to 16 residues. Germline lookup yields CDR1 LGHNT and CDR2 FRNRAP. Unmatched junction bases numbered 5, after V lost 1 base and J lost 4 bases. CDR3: CASGLGGTGGPETQYF. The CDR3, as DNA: TGTGCTAGTGGTTTGGGCGGGACAGGGGGTCCAGAGACCCAGTACTTC.

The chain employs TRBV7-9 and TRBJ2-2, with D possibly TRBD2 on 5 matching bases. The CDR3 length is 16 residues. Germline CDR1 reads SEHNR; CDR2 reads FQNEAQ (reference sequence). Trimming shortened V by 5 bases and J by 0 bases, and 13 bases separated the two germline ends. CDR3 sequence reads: CASSPKVGANTGELFF. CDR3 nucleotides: TGTGCCAGCAGCCCTAAGGTGGGAGCGAACACCGGGGAGCTGTTTTTT.

The CDR3 here is CASSVFWSTNSYNEQFF. The CDR3 DNA sequence: TGTGCCAGCAGCGTCTTCTGGAGTACCAACTCCTACAATGAGCAGTTCTTC. The chain links TRBV9 to TRBJ2-1; D is unclear. V was cut by 2 bases and J by 0 bases, with 15 bases left in between. The CDR3 length is 17 residues. Per germline, CDR1 SGDLS and CDR2 YYNGEE.

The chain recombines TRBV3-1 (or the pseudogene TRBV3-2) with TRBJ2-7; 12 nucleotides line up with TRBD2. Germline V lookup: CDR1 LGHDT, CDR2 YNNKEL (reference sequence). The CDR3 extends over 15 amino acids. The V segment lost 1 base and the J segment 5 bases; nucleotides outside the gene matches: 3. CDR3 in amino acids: CASSQGSSGRDEQYF. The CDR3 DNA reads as TGTGCCAGCAGCCAAGGCTCTAGCGGGAGGGACGAGCAGTACTTC.

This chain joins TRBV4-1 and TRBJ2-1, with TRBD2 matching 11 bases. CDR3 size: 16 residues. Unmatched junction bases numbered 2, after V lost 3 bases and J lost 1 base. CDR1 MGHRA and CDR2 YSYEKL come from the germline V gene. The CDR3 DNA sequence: TGCGCCAGCAGCCAGATAGCGGGAGGGTCCTACAATGAGCAGTTCTTC. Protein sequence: CASSQIAGGSYNEQFF.

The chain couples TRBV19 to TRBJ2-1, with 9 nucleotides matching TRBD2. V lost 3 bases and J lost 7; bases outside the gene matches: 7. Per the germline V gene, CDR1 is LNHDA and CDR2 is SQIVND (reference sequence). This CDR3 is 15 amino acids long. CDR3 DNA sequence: TGTGCCAGTAGTATTCACAGCGGGGGGAGTAATGAGCAGTTCTTC. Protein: CASSIHSGGSNEQFF.

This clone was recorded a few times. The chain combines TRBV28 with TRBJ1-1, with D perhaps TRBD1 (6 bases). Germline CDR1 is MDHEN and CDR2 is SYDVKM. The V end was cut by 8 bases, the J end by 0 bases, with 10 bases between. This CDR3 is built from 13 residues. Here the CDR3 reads CASRTALNTEAFF. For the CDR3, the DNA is TGTGCCAGCCGGACAGCCTTGAACACTGAAGCTTTCTTT.

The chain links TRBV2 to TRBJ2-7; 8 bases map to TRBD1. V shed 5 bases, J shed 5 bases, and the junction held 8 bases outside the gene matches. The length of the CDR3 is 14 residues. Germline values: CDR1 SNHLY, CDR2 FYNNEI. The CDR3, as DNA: TGTGCCAGCAGTTCCCCGACAGGGGACCACGAGCAGTACTTC. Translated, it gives CASSSPTGDHEQYF.

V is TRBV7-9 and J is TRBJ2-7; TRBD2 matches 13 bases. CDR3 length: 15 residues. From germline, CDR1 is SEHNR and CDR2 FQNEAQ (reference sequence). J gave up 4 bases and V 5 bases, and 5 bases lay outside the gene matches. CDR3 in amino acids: CASSTGTSGKYEQYF. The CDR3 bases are TGTGCCAGCAGCACCGGGACTAGCGGGAAGTACGAGCAGTACTTC.

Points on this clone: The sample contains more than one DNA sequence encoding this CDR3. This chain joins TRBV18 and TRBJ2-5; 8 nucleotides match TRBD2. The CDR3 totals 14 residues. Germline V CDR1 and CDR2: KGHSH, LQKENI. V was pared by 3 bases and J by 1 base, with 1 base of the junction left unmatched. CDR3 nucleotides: TGTGCCAGCTCACCTACTAGCGGCCAAGAGACCCAGTACTTC. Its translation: CASSPTSGQETQYF.

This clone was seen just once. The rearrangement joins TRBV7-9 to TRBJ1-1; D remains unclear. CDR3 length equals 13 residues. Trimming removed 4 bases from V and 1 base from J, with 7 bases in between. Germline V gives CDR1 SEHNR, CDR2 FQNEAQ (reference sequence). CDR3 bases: TGTGCCAGCAGCTCCCGGGAGAACACTGAAGCTTTCTTT. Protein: CASSSRENTEAFF.

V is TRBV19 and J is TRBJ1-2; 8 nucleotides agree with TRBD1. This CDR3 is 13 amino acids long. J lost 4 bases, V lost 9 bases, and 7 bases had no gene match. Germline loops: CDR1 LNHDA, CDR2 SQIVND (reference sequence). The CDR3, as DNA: TGTGCCAGCGACAGGGGTTTGGGCTATGGCTACACCTTC. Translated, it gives CASDRGLGYGYTF. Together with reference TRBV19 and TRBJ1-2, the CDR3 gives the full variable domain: DGGITQSPKYLFRKEGQNVTLSCEQNLNHDAMYWYRQDPGQGLRLIYYSQIVNDFQKGDIAEGYSVSREKKESFPLTVTSAQKNPTAFYLCASDRGLGYGYTFGSGTRLTVV.

CDR3 sequence (DNA): TGTGCCAGCTGGTTTGCGGGACAGGGCTTCGGCGAGCAGTACTTC. Its protein product is CASWFAGQGFGEQYF. This chain joins TRBV5-8 and TRBJ2-7; 9 bases agree with TRBD1. This CDR3 has 15 amino acids. Germline V lookup: CDR1 SGHTS, CDR2 YDEGEE. V shed 7 bases, J shed 6 bases, and the junction held 14 bases outside the gene matches.

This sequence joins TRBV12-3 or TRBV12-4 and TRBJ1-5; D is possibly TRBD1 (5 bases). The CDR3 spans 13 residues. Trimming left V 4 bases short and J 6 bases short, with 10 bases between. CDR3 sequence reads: CASSSQGFQPQHF. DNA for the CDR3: TGTGCCAGCAGTTCTCAGGGCTTTCAGCCCCAGCATTTT.

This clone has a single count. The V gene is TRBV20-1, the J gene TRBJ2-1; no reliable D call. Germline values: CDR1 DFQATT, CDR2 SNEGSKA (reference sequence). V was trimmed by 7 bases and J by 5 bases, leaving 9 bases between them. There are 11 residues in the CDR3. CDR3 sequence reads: CSGHYHNEQFF. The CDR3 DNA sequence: TGCAGTGGCCACTACCACAATGAGCAGTTCTTC.

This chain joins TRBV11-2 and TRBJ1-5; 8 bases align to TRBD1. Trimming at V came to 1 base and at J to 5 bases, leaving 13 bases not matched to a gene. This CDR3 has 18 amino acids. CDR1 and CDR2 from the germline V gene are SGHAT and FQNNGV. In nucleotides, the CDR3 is TGTGCCAGCAGCTTAGGGGGACAGGCTATCAACCTGGATCAGCCCCAGCATTTT. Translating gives CASSLGGQAINLDQPQHF.

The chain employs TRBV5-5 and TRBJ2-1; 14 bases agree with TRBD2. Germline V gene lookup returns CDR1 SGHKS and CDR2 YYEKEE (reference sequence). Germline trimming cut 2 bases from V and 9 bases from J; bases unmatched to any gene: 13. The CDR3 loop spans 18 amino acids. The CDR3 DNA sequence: TGTGCCAGCAGCTTATTCCCAATGGGACTAGCGGGAGAAGGTGAGCAGTTCTTC. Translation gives CASSLFPMGLAGEGEQFF. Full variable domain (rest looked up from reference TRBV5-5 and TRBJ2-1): DAGVTQSPTHLIKTRGQQVTLRCSPISGHKSVSWYQQVLGQGPQFIFQYYEKEERGRGNFPDRFSARQFPNYSSELNVNALLLGDSALYLCASSLFPMGLAGEGEQFFGPGTRLTVL.

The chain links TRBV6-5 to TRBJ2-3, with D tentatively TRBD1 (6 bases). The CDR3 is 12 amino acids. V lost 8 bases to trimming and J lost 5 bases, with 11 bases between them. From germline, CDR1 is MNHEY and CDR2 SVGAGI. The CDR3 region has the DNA TGTGCCAGCGGGGGCCCCCTAGATACGCAGTATTTT. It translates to CASGGPLDTQYF.

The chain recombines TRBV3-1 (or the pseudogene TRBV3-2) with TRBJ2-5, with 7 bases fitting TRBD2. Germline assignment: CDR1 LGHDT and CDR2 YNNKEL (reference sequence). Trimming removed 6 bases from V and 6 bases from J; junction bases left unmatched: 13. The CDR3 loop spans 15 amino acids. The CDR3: CASSLAGGMKKTQYF. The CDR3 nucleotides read TGTGCCAGCAGTCTCGCCGGGGGGATGAAAAAGACCCAGTACTTC.

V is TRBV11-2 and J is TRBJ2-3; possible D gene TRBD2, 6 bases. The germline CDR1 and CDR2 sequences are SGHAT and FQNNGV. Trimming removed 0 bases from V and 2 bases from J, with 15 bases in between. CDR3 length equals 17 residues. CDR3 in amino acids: CASSLDLSGSYTDTQYF. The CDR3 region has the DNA TGTGCCAGCAGCTTAGATCTTTCCGGGAGTTACACAGATACGCAGTATTTT.

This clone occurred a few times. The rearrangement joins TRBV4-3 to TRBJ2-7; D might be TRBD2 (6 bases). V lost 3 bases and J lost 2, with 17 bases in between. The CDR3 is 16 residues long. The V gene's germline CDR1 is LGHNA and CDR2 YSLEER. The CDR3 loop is CASSQAGSGVPYEQYF. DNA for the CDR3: TGCGCCAGCAGCCAGGCCGGGTCGGGGGTTCCCTACGAGCAGTACTTC.

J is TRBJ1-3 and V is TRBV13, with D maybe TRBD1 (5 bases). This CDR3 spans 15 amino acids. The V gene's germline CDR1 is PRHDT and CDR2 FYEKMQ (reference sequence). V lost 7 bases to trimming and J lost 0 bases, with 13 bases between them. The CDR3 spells CASNDRANSGNTIYF. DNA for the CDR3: TGTGCCAGCAACGACAGAGCGAACTCTGGAAACACCATATATTTT.

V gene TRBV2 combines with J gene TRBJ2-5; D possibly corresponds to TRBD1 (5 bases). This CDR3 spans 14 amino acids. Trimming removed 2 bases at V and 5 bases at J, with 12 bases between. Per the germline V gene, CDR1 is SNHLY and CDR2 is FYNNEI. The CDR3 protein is CASSEMQGWETQYF. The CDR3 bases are TGTGCCAGCAGTGAAATGCAGGGCTGGGAGACCCAGTACTTC.

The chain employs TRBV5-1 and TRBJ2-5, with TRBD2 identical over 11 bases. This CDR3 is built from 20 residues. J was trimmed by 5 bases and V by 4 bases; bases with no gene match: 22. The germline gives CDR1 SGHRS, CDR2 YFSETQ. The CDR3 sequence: CASSPPRLAGTLPEGETQYF. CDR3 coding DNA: TGCGCCAGCAGCCCGCCGAGACTAGCGGGAACCCTCCCGGAAGGGGAGACCCAGTACTTC.

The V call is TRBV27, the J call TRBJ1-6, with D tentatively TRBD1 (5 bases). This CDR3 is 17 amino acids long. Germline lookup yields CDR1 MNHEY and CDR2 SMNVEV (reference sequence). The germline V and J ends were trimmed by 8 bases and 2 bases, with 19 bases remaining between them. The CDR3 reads CASRGEALGAYNSPLHF. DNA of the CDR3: TGTGCCAGCCGAGGGGAGGCGCTAGGCGCCTATAATTCACCCCTCCACTTT.

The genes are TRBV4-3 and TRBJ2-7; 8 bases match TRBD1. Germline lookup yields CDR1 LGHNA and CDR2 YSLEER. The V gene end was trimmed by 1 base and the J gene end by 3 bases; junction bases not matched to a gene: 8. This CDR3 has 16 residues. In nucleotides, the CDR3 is TGCGCCAGCAGCCAAGGAATAGGACAGGGAAACTACGAGCAGTACTTC. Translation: CASSQGIGQGNYEQYF.